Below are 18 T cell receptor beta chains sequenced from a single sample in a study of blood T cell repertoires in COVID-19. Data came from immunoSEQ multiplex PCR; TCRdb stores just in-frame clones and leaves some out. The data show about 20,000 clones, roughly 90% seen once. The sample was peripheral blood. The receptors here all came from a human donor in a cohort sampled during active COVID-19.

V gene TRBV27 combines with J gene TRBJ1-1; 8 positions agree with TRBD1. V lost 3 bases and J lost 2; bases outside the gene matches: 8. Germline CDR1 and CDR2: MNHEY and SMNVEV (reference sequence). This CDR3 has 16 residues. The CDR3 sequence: CASSFRGLVTNTEAFF. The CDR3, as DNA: TGTGCCAGCAGTTTCAGGGGGCTGGTGACCAACACTGAAGCTTTCTTT.

CDR3 region: CASSVQTGGSYNEQFF. The DNA of the CDR3 is TGCGCCAGCAGCGTCCAGACAGGGGGTTCCTACAATGAGCAGTTCTTC. This chain connects TRBV5-1 to TRBJ2-1; 9 nucleotides match TRBD1. J lost 1 base, V lost 4 bases, and 6 bases had no gene match. The germline V gene has CDR1 SGHRS and CDR2 YFSETQ. CDR3 length: 16 amino acids.

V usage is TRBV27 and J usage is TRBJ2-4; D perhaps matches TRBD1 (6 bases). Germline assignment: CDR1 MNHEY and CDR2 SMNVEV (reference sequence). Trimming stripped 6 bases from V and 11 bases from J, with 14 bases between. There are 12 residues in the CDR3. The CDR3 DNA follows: TGTGCCAGCAGCCCCTTACAGGGCGTTCAGTACTTC. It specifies CASSPLQGVQYF.

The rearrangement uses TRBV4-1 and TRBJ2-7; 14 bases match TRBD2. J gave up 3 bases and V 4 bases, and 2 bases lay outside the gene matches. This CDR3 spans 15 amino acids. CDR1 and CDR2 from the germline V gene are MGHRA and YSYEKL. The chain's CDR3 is CASSPGTSGGYEQYF. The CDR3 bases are TGCGCCAGCAGCCCTGGGACTAGCGGGGGCTACGAGCAGTACTTC.

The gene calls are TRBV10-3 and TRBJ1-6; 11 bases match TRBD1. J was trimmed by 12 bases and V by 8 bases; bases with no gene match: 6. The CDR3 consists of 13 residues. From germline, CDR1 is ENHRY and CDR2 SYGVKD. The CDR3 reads CAIRAGQGGPLHF. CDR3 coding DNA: TGTGCCATCCGGGCGGGACAGGGGGGACCCCTCCACTTT.

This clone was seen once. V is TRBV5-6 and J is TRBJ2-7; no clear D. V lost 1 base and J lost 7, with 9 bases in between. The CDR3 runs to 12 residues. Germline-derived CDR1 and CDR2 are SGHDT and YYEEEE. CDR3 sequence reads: CASSLSLEEQYF. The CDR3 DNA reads TGTGCCAGCAGCTTGTCCCTAGAGGAGCAGTACTTC.

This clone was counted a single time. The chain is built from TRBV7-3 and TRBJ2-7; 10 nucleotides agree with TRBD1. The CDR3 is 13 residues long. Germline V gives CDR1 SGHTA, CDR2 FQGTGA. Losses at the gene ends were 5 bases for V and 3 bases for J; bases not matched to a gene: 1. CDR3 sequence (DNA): TGTGCCAGCAGCCGGGACAGGGGCTACGAGCAGTACTTC. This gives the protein CASSRDRGYEQYF.

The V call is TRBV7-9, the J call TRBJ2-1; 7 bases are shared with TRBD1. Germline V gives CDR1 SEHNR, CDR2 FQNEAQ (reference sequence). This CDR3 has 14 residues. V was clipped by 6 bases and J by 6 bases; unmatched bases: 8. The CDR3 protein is CASSSGTAGNEQFF. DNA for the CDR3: TGTGCCAGCAGTTCTGGGACAGCCGGCAATGAGCAGTTCTTC.

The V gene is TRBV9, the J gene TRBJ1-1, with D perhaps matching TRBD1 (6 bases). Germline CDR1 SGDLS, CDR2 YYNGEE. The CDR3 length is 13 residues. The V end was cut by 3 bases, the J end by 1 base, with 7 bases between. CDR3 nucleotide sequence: TGTGCCAGCAGCGCACAGGGGAACACTGAAGCTTTCTTT. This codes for CASSAQGNTEAFF. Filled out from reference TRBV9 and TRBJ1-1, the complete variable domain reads DSGVTQTPKHLITATGQRVTLRCSPRSGDLSVYWYQQSLDQGLQFLIQYYNGEERAKGNILERFSAQQFPDLHSELNLSSLELGDSALYFCASSAQGNTEAFFGQGTRLTVV.

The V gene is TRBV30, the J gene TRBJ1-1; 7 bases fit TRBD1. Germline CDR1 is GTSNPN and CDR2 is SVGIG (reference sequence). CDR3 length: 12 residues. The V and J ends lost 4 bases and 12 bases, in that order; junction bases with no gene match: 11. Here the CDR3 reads CAWTPGQRFPFF. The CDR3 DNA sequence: TGTGCCTGGACCCCGGGACAGCGTTTCCCTTTCTTT. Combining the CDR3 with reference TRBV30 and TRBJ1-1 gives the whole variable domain SQTIHQWPATLVQPVGSPLSLECTVEGTSNPNLYWYRQAAGRGLQLLFYSVGIGQISSEVPQNLSASRPQDRQFILSSKKLLLSDSGFYLCAWTPGQRFPFFGQGTRLTVV.

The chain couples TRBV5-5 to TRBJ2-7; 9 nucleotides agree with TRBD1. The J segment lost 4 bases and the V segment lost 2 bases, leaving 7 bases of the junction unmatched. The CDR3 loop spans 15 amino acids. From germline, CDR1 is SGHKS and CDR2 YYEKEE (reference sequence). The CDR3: CASSFGTGFSYEQYF. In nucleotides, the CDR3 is TGTGCCAGCAGCTTCGGGACAGGGTTTTCGTACGAGCAGTACTTC.

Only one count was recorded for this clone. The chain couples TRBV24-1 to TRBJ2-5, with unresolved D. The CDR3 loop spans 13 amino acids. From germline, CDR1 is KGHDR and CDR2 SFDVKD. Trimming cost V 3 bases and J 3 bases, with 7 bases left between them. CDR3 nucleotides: TGTGCCACCAGTGATCGAACGGAAGAGACCCAGTACTTC. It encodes CATSDRTEETQYF.

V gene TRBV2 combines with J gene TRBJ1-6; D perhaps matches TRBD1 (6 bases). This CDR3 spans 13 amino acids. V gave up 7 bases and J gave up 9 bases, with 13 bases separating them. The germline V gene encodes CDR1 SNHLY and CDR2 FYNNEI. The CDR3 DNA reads TGTGCCAGCAAAGAACAGGGTTTTTCACCCCTCCACTTT. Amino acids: CASKEQGFSPLHF.

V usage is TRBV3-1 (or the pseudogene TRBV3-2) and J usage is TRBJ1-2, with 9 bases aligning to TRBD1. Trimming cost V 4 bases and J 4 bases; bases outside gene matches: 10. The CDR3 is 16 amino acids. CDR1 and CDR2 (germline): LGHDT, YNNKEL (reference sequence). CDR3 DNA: TGTGCCAGCAGCCTCATTCCGGGACAGGGAATCTATGGCTACACCTTC. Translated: CASSLIPGQGIYGYTF.

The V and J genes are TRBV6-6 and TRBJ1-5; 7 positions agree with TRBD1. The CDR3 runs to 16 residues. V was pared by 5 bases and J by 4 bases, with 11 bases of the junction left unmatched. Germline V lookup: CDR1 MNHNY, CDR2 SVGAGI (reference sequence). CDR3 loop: CASSHDRAPWNQPQHF. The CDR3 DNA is TGTGCCAGCAGTCACGACAGGGCCCCGTGGAATCAGCCCCAGCATTTT.

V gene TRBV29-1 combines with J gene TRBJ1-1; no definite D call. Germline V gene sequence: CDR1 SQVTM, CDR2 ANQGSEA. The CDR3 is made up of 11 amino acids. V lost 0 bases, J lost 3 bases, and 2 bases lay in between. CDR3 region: CSVEDDTEAFF. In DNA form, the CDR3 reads TGCAGCGTTGAAGACGACACTGAAGCTTTCTTT.

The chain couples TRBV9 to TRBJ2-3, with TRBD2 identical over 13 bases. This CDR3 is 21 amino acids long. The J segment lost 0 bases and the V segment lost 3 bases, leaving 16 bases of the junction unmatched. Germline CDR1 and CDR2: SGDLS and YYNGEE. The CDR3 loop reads CASSGLGLAGSQTASTDTQYF. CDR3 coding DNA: TGTGCCAGCAGCGGACTGGGACTAGCGGGGAGCCAGACCGCTAGCACAGATACGCAGTATTTT. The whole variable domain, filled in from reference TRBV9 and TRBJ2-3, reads DSGVTQTPKHLITATGQRVTLRCSPRSGDLSVYWYQQSLDQGLQFLIQYYNGEERAKGNILERFSAQQFPDLHSELNLSSLELGDSALYFCASSGLGLAGSQTASTDTQYFGPGTRLTVL.

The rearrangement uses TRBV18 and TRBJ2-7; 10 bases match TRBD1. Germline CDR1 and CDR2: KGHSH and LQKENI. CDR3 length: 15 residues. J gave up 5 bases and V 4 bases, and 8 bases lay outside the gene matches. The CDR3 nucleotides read TGTGCCAGCTCACTAGGGACAGGGGCTAGGAACGAGCAGTACTTC. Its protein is CASSLGTGARNEQYF.